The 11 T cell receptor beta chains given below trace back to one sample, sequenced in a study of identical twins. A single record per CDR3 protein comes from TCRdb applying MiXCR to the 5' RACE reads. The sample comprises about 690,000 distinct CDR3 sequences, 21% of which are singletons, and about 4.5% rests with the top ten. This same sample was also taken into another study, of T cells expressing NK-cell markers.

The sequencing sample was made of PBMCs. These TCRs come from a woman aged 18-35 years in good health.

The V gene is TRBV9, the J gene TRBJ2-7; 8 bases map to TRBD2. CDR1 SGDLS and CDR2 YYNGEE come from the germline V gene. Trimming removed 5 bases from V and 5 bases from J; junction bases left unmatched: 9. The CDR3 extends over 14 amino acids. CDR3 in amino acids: CASSVSGGVDEQYF. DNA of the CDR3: TGTGCCAGCAGTGTATCGGGGGGGGTGGACGAGCAGTACTTC.

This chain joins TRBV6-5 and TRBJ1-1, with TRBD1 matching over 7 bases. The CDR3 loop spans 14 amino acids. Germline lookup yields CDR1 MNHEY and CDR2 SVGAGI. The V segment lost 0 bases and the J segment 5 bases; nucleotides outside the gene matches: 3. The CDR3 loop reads CASSYSRGLTEAFF. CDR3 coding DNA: TGTGCCAGCAGTTACTCAAGGGGGCTAACTGAAGCTTTCTTT.

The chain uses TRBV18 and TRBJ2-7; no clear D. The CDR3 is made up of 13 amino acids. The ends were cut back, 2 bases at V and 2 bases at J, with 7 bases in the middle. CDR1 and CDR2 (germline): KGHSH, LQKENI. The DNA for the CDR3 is TGTGCCAGCTCACCAAGCAGTACCTACGAGCAGTACTTC. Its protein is CASSPSSTYEQYF.

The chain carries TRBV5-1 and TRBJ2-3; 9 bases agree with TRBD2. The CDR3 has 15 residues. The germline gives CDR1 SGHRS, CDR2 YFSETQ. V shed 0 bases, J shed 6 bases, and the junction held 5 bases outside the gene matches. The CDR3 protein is CASSLEVAGADTQYF. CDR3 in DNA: TGCGCCAGCAGCTTGGAGGTAGCGGGAGCGGATACGCAGTATTTT.

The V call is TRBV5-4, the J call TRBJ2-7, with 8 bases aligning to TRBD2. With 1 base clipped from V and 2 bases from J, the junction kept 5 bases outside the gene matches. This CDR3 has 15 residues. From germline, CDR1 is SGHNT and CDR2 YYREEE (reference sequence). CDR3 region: CASSLSGGPAYEQYF. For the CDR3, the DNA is TGTGCCAGCAGCTTGAGCGGGGGCCCTGCCTACGAGCAGTACTTC.

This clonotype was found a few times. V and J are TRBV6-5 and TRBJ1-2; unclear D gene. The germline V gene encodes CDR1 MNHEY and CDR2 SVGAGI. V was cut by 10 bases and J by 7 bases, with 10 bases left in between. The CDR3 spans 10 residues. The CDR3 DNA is TGTGCCACCCGGGAACGTGGCTACACCTTC. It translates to CATRERGYTF.

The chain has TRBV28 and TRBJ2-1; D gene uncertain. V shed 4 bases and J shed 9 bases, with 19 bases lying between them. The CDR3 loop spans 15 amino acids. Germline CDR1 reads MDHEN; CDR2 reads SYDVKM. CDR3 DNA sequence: TGTGCCAGCAGTTCGAGGTCGTATCGGGCTAGTGAGCAGTTCTTC. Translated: CASSSRSYRASEQFF.

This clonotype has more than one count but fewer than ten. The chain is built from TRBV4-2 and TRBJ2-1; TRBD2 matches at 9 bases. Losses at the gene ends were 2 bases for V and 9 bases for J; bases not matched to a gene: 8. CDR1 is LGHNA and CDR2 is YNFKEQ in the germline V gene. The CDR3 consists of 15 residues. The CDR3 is CASSQSGVRGGEQFF. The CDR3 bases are TGTGCCAGCAGCCAAAGCGGGGTGCGGGGGGGTGAGCAGTTCTTC.

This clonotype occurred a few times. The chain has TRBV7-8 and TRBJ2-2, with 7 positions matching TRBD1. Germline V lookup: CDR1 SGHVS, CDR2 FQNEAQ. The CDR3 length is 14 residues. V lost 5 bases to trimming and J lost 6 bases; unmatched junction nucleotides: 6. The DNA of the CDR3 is TGTGCCAGCAGCACCCTGACAGGGTCCGGGGAGCTGTTTTTT. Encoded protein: CASSTLTGSGELFF.

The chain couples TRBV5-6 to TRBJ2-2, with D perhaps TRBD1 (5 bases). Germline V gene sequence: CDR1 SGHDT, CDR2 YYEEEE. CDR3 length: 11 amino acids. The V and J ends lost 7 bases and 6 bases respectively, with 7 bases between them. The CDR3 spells CASGHAGELFF. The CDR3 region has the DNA TGTGCCAGCGGACATGCCGGGGAGCTGTTTTTT.

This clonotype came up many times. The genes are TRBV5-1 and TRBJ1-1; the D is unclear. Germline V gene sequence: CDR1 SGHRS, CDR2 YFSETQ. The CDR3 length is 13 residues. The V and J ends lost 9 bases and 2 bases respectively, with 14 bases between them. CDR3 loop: CATSSSTNTEAFF. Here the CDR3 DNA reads TGCGCCACCTCTAGCTCGACTAACACTGAAGCTTTCTTT.